This T cell receptor (beta chain) comes out of a study of blood T cell repertoires in COVID-19. This CDR3 comprises 13 residues. Germline V gene sequence: CDR1 MNHNS, CDR2 SASEGT. The V end was cut by 1 base, the J end by 9 bases, with 11 bases between. Repertoires were generated with immunoSEQ multiplex PCR, while TCRdb's copy carries only in-frame clones and drops some. This sample has about 260,000 clones, with under 90% found just once. The TCR comes from a man aged 25-45 years with acute COVID-19. Sequenced: PBMCs or T cells enriched from blood (not recorded which). The V call is TRBV6-1, the J call TRBJ2-3; tentative D call: TRBD1 (5 bases). CDR3 sequence reads: CASSEEGFSTQYF. CDR3 DNA sequence: TGTGCCAGCAGTGAAGAGGGGTTTTCGACGCAGTATTTT.